This TCR beta chain was recorded in a study of T cells in tuberculosis. J gave up 3 bases and V 0 bases, and 2 bases lay outside the gene matches. The CDR3 runs to 14 residues. Germline CDR1 and CDR2: MNHEY and SMNVEV (reference sequence). Profiling relied on immunoSEQ multiplex PCR, and the TCRdb table lists in-frame clones only, not all of them. The sample shows some 40,000 clones, around 95% of them seen only once. The receptor's source is a donor aged 10 to 29 with latent tuberculosis or without tuberculosis infection. Sequencing was done on a sample of PBMCs. The chain uses TRBV27 and TRBJ2-7; 7 bases are a match to TRBD1. This CDR3 is CASSLSGTVYEQYF. DNA for the CDR3: TGTGCCAGCAGTTTATCTGGGACAGTCTACGAGCAGTACTTC.